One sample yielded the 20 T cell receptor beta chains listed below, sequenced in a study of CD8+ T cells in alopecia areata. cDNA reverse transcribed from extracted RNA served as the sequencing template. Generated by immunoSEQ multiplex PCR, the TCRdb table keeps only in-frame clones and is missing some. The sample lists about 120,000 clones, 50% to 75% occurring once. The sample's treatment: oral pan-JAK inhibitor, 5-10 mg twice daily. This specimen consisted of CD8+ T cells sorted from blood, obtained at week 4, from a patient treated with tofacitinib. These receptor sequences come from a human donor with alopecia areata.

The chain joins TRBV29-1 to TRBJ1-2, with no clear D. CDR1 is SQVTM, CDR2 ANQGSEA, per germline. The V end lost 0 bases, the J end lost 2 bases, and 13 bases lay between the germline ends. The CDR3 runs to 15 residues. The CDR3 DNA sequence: TGCAGCGTTGAAGATCCGGGTTTTAACAACTATGGCTACACCTTC. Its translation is CSVEDPGFNNYGYTF. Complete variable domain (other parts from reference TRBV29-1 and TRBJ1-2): SAVISQKPSRDICQRGTSLTIQCQVDSQVTMMFWYRQQPGQSLTLIATANQGSEATYESGFVIDKFPISRPNLTFSTLTVSNMSPEDSSIYLCSVEDPGFNNYGYTFGSGTRLTVV.

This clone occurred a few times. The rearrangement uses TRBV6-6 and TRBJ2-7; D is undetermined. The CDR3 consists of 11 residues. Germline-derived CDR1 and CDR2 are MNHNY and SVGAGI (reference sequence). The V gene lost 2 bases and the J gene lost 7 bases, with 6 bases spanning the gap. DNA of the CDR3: TGTGCCAGCAGTTACCTCTTGGAGCAGTACTTC. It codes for CASSYLLEQYF.

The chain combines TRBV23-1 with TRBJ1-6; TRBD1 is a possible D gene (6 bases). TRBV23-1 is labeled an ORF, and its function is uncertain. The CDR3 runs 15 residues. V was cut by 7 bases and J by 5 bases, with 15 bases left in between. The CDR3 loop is CASTWNRGHNSPLHF. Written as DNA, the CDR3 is TGCGCCAGCACCTGGAACCGGGGGCATAATTCACCCCTCCACTTT.

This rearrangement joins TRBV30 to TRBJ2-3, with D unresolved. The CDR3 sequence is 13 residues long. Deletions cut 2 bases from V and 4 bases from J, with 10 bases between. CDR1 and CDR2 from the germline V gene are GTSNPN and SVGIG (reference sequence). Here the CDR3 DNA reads TGTGCCTGGAGTTTATCGTTGGCAGATACGCAGTATTTT. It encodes CAWSLSLADTQYF.

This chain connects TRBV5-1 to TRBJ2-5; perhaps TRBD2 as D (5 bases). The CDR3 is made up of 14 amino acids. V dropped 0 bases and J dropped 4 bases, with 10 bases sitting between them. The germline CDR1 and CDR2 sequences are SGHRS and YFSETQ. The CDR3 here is CASSLEAGLETQYF. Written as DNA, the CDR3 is TGCGCCAGCAGCTTGGAGGCAGGACTAGAGACCCAGTACTTC.

The CDR3 loop reads CASSFGMGVRETQYF. CDR3 bases: TGTGCCAGCAGCTTCGGGATGGGGGTACGGGAGACCCAGTACTTC. The chain has TRBV6-5 and TRBJ2-5; either TRBD1 or TRBD2 may supply D (5 bases each). In germline, CDR1 is MNHEY, CDR2 SVGAGI. The CDR3 spans 15 residues. The V gene lost 6 bases and the J gene lost 5 bases, with 19 bases spanning the gap.

Here the CDR3 reads CASSSYPRETQYF. Written as DNA, the CDR3 is TGTGCCAGCAGTTCATACCCGCGAGAGACCCAGTACTTC. The chain links TRBV28 to TRBJ2-5; D is uncertain. Trimming pared 4 bases from V and 4 bases from J, leaving 10 bases between. Germline V gene lookup returns CDR1 MDHEN and CDR2 SYDVKM. This CDR3 has 13 amino acids.

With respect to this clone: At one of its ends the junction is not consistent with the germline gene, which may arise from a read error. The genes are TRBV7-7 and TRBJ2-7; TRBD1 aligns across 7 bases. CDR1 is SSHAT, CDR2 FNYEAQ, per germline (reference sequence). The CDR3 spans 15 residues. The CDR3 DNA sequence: TGTGCTAGCAGCTTAGGCCCTACAGGGGCCTACGAGCAGTACTTC. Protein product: CASSLGPTGAYEQYF.

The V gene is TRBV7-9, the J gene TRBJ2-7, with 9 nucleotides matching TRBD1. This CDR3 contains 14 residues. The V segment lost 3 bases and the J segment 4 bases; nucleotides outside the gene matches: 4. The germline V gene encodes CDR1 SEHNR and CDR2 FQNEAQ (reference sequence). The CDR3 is CASSFRDRDYEQYF. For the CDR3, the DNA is TGTGCCAGCAGCTTCCGGGACAGGGATTACGAGCAGTACTTC. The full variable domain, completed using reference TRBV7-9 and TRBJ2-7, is DTGVSQNPRHKITKRGQNVTFRCDPISEHNRLYWYRQTLGQGPEFLTYFQNEAQLEKSRLLSDRFSAERPKGSFSTLEIQRTEQGDSAMYLCASSFRDRDYEQYFGPGTRLTVT.

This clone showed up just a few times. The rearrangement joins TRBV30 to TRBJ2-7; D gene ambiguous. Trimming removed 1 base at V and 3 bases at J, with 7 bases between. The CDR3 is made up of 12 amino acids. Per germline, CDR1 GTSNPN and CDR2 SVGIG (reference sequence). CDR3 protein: CAWSEDVYEQYF. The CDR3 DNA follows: TGTGCCTGGAGTGAGGATGTCTACGAGCAGTACTTC.

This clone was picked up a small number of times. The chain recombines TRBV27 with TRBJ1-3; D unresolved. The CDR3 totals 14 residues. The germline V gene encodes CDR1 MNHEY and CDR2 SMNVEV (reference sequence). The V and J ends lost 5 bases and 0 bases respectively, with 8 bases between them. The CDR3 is CASSRRSSGNTIYF. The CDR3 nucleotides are TGTGCCAGCAGTCGCAGGAGCTCTGGAAACACCATATATTTT.

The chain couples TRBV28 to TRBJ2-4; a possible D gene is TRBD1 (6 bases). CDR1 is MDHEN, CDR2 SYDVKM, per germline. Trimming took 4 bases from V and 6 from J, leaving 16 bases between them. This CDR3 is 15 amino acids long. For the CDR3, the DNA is TGTGCCAGCAGTTACCGACAGGCGCACTTAAACATTCAGTACTTC. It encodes CASSYRQAHLNIQYF.

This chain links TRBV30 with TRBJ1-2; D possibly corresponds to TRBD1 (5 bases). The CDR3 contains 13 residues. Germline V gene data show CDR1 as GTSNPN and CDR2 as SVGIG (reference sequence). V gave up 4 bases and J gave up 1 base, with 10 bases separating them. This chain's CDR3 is CAWNWGDNYGYTF. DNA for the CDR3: TGTGCCTGGAATTGGGGGGATAACTATGGCTACACCTTC.

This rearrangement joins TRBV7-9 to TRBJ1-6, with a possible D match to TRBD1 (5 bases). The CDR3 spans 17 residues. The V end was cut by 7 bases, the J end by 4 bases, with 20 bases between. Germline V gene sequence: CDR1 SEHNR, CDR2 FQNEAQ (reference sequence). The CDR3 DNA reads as TGTGCCAGCACCTGGGGTCCGGAACAGGAGTATAATTCACCCCTCCACTTT. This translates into CASTWGPEQEYNSPLHF.

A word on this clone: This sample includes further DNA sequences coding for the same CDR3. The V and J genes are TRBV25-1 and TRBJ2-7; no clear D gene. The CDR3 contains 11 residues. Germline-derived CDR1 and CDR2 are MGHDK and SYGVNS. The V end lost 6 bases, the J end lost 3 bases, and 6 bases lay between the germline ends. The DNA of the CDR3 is TGTGCCAGCAGCGAGGTCTACGAGCAGTACTTC. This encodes CASSEVYEQYF.

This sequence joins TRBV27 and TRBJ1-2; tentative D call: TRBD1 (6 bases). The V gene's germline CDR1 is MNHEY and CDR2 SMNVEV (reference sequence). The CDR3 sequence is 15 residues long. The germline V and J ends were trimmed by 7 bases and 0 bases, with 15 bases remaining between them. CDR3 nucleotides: TGTGCCAGCAAGGAGGGGGGAAATACTAACTATGGCTACACCTTC. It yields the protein CASKEGGNTNYGYTF.

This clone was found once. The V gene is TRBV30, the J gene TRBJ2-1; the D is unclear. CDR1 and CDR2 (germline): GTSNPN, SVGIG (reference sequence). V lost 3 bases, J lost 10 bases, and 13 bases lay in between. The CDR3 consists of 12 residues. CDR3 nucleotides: TGTGCCTGGAGAGATGTAGGGTCCGAGCAGTTCTTC. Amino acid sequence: CAWRDVGSEQFF.

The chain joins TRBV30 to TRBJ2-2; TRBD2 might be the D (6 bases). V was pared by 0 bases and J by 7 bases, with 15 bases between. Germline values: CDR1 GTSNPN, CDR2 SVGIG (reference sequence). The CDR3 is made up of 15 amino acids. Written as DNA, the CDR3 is TGTGCCTGGAGTGTATCGGAGGGGTATAACGGGGAGCTGTTTTTT. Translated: CAWSVSEGYNGELFF. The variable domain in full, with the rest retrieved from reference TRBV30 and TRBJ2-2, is SQTIHQWPATLVQPVGSPLSLECTVEGTSNPNLYWYRQAAGRGLQLLFYSVGIGQISSEVPQNLSASRPQDRQFILSSKKLLLSDSGFYLCAWSVSEGYNGELFFGEGSRLTVL.

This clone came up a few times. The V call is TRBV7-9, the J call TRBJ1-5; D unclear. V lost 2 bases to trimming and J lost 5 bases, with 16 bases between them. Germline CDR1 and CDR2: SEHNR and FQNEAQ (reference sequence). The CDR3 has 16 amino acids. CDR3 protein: CASSLLSSRSDQPQHF. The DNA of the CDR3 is TGTGCCAGCAGCTTATTGAGCTCAAGGAGCGATCAGCCCCAGCATTTT.

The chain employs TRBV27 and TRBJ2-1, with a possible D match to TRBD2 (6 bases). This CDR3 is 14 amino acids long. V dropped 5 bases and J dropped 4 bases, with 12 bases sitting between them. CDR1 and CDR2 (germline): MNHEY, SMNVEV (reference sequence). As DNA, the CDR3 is TGTGCCAGCAGTCCCCGGAGGGAGTACAATGAGCAGTTCTTC. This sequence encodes CASSPRREYNEQFF.